The clone carrying this T cell receptor (beta chain) was counted at least ten times. The CDR3 contains 14 residues. Germline trimming cut 6 bases from V and 8 bases from J; bases unmatched to any gene: 15. The germline V gene encodes CDR1 DFQATT and CDR2 SNEGSKA (reference sequence). This sample was included in a study of response to subunit inactivated influenza vaccine. Each CDR3 protein gets one entry after TCRdb re-called the RT-PCR reads with MiXCR. Of almost 600,000 distinct CDR3 sequences listed, about 15% were seen once; the top ten hold 11%. The sample in question was PBMCs from blood, obtained about 12 days after vaccination. This rearrangement joins TRBV20-1 to TRBJ1-2; 7 positions agree with TRBD1. The sequence came from a man aged 50 to 60 who received an inactivated influenza vaccine. Here the CDR3 DNA reads TGCAGTGCCCAGGGACAGCTCTTTTCGGCGGGCTACACCTTC. This encodes CSAQGQLFSAGYTF.